The source of this T cell receptor (beta chain) is a study of human T cells and chemical hapten exposure. Findings and limits, study-wide: Alopecia affecting every donor means their immune response may not match healthy people's. Significantly more large CDR3 similarity clusters were formed by expanded TCRs than by controls.

The length of the CDR3 is 17 residues. Trimming stripped 5 bases from V and 0 bases from J, with 18 bases between. Germline values: CDR1 LGHNA, CDR2 YNFKEQ. TCRdb ran MiXCR on the RACE reads and lists one entry per CDR3 protein. Of about 360,000 distinct CDR3 sequences listed, around 7% are singletons. A few counts support this clonotype. Its antigen is unknown. Time point here: patch test 1, 2 weeks after DPC sensitization. The treatment is: therapeutic diphenylcyclopropenone sensitization with weekly scalp DPC. The source material was whole blood, sampled in connection with sensitization to the hapten diphenylcyclopropenone (DPC). This clonotype was obtained from a woman aged 18 to 35 with alopecia areata. Some clones in this sample may be carry-over from other donors' samples. The chain combines TRBV4-2 with TRBJ2-3; D uncertain. The CDR3 region is CASSYLGTESSTDTQYF. CDR3 coding DNA: TGTGCCAGCAGCTATCTTGGAACAGAATCTAGCACAGATACGCAGTATTTT.